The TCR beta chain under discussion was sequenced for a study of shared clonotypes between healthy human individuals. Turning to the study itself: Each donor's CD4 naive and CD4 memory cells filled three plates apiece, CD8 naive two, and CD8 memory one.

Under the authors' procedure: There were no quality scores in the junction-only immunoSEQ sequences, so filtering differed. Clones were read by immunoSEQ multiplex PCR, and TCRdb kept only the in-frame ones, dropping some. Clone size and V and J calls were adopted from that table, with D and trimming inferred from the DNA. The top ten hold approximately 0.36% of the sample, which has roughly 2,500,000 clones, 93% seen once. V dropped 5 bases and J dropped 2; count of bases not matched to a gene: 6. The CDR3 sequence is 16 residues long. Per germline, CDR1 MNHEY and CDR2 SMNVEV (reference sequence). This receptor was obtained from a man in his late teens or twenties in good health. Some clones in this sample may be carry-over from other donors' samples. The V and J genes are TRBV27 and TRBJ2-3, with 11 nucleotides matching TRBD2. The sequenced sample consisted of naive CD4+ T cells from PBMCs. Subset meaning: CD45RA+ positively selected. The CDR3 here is CASSTRLAGPTDTQYF. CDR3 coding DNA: TGTGCCAGCAGTACCCGACTAGCGGGACCCACAGATACGCAGTATTTT.